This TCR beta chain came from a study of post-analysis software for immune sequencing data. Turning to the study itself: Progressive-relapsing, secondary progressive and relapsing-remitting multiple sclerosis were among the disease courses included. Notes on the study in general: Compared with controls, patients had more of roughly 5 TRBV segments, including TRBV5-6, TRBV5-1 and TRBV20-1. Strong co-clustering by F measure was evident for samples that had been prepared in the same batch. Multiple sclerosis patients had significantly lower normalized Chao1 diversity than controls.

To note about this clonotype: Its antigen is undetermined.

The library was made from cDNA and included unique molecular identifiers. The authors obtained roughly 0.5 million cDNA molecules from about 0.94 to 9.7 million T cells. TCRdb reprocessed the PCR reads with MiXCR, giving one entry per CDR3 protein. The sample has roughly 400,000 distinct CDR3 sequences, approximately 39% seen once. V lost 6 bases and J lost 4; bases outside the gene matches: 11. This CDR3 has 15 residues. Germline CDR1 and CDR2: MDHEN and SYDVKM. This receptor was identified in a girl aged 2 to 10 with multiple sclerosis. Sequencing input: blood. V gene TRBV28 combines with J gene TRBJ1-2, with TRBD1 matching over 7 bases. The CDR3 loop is CASSLGVGGGYGYTF. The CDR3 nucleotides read TGTGCCAGCAGCCTGGGGGTAGGGGGCGGCTATGGCTACACCTTC.